The rows below give T cell receptor beta chains drawn from one sample of a study of technical replicates of blood from a handful of donors. Using immunoSEQ multiplex PCR, the repertoire was profiled, and TCRdb retains in-frame clones only, with some absent. The table lists around 70,000 clones, nearly 98% of them singletons, with about 0.31% in the top ten. Input material: T cells isolated from PBMCs. The source is a human donor in good health. Each CDR3 is given with its conserved first and last residue. Fields, in order: D gene, J gene, V gene, CDR3 DNA, CDR3 protein. The D gene is left open where the match is weak.

D gene: TRBD2
J gene: TRBJ2-3
V gene: TRBV2
CDR3 DNA: TGTGCCAGCTGCCAGCGGGAGGCAGATACGCAGTATTTT
CDR3 protein: CASCQREADTQYF

D gene: TRBD1
J gene: TRBJ2-7
V gene: TRBV7-9
CDR3 DNA: TGTGCCAGCAGCGACGGACGTGGACAGGGGGCTAGAGAGCAGTACTTC
CDR3 protein: CASSDGRGQGAREQYF

D gene: .
J gene: TRBJ1-3
V gene: TRBV19
CDR3 DNA: TGTGCCAGTTCGGGTTTCTCTGGAAACACCATATATTTT
CDR3 protein: CASSGFSGNTIYF

D gene: TRBD1
J gene: TRBJ1-1
V gene: TRBV9
CDR3 DNA: TGTGCCAGCAGCCTAGGAGGGGGCGGCGCTGAAGCTTTCTTT
CDR3 protein: CASSLGGGGAEAFF

D gene: TRBD2
J gene: TRBJ2-1
V gene: TRBV27
CDR3 DNA: TGTGCCAGCAGTTCAGGACTAGCCACTCTCAGTGAGCAGTTCTTC
CDR3 protein: CASSSGLATLSEQFF

D gene: .
J gene: TRBJ2-7
V gene: TRBV4-3
CDR3 DNA: TGCGCCAGCACCCAGGGCTTACAGGATTACGAGCAGTACTTC
CDR3 protein: CASTQGLQDYEQYF

D gene: .
J gene: TRBJ2-7
V gene: TRBV15
CDR3 DNA: TGTGCCACCAGCAGAGGAAAGACAGTCACCTACGAGCAGTACTTC
CDR3 protein: CATSRGKTVTYEQYF

D gene: TRBD1
J gene: TRBJ2-1
V gene: TRBV7-3
CDR3 DNA: TGTGCCAGCAGCCAGGGACAGGGGGGTATCAATGAGCAGTTCTTC
CDR3 protein: CASSQGQGGINEQFF

D gene: .
J gene: TRBJ1-4
V gene: TRBV30
CDR3 DNA: TGTGCCTGGAGCTCTGGGCAACTGTTTTTT
CDR3 protein: CAWSSGQLFF

D gene: .
J gene: TRBJ1-3
V gene: TRBV19
CDR3 DNA: TGTGCCAGTAGTTCAGGGTCTGGAAACACCATATATTTT
CDR3 protein: CASSSGSGNTIYF

D gene: TRBD2
J gene: TRBJ2-5
V gene: TRBV30
CDR3 DNA: TGTGCCTGGAGTTCAGGACTAGCGGGAGAGGGAGAGACCCAGTACTTC
CDR3 protein: CAWSSGLAGEGETQYF

D gene: TRBD1
J gene: TRBJ1-5
V gene: TRBV6-5
CDR3 DNA: TGTGCCAGCAGGGTAAACAGGGGCCAGCCCCAGCATTTT
CDR3 protein: CASRVNRGQPQHF

D gene: .
J gene: TRBJ2-7
V gene: TRBV5-1
CDR3 DNA: TGCGCCAGCAGCTTGGGAGGTGGTAGCTCCTACGAGCAGTACTTC
CDR3 protein: CASSLGGGSSYEQYF